Each of the 15 T cell receptor beta chains below was sequenced from the same sample in a study of shared clonotypes between healthy human individuals. The repertoire was sequenced with immunoSEQ multiplex PCR; TCRdb's copy has only in-frame clones and lacks some. The table includes some 630,000 clones, approximately 96% detected once. CD45RO-negative, CCR7-selected cells formed the naive CD8 fraction, which excluded terminally differentiated effector memory CD45RA+ cells. The source material was naive CD8+ T cells sorted from blood. The source of these receptors is a young woman in good health.

The chain is built from TRBV30 and TRBJ2-3; maybe TRBD1 (6 bases). The CDR3 runs to 14 residues. CDR1 and CDR2 from the germline V gene are GTSNPN and SVGIG (reference sequence). Trimming took off 2 bases at V and 6 bases at J, with 15 bases between the two ends. CDR3 DNA: TGTGCCTGGAGTAGTACAGGGACCCTTGATACGCAGTATTTT. Amino acids: CAWSSTGTLDTQYF.

CDR3 sequence (DNA): TGTGCCAGCCGACTGGATCGACAGGAGCTCCACAATGAGCAGTTCTTC. Translated, it gives CASRLDRQELHNEQFF. The chain links TRBV21-1 to TRBJ2-1; the table's D call TRBD1 went unverified against the DNA. TRBV21-1 is a known pseudogene. This CDR3 is 16 amino acids long.

The CDR3 region has the DNA TGTGCCAGCAGTTTGTACTTACTACAAGAGACCCAGTACTTC. Its protein product is CASSLYLLQETQYF. The J gene is TRBJ2-5, the V gene TRBV28; D call uncertain. The CDR3 consists of 14 residues. The ends were cut back, 3 bases at V and 2 bases at J, with 10 bases in the middle. Looked up from germline, CDR1 is MDHEN and CDR2 is SYDVKM.

The chain has TRBV30 and TRBJ2-7, with 14 positions matching TRBD2. The CDR3 is 13 residues long. The V gene's germline CDR1 is GTSNPN and CDR2 SVGIG (reference sequence). The trim removed 4 bases at V and 6 bases at J, leaving 2 bases unmatched. CDR3 sequence (DNA): TGTGCCTGGACCGGACTAGCGGGAGGCGAGCAGTACTTC. Its protein is CAWTGLAGGEQYF.

As concerns this clone: This sample also contains other DNA sequences that code for the same CDR3. The V gene is TRBV5-4, the J gene TRBJ2-1, with D unresolved. V lost 0 bases and J 10 bases, leaving 5 bases between the germline ends. Germline CDR1 SGHNT, CDR2 YYREEE (reference sequence). The length of the CDR3 is 11 residues. For the CDR3, the DNA is TGTGCCAGCAGCTTGGTAGGGGAGCAGTTCTTC. Its translation: CASSLVGEQFF.

In this sample, this clone turned up once. The chain carries TRBV6-5 and TRBJ1-1; weak D call: TRBD1 (5 bases). V lost 0 bases and J 1 base, leaving 9 bases between the germline ends. The germline V gene has CDR1 MNHEY and CDR2 SVGAGI. The CDR3 covers 15 residues. CDR3 amino acids: CASSYSDTGNTEAFF. The CDR3 DNA is TGTGCCAGCAGTTACTCGGATACAGGGAACACTGAAGCTTTCTTT.

This rearrangement joins TRBV15 to TRBJ1-2; no reliable D call. V shed 0 bases and J shed 4 bases, with 12 bases lying between them. CDR3 length: 15 residues. Per germline, CDR1 LNHNV and CDR2 YYDKDF (reference sequence). CDR3 loop: CATSRDWLAGYGYTF. The CDR3 nucleotides read TGTGCCACCAGCAGAGATTGGCTAGCGGGCTATGGCTACACCTTC.

This chain joins TRBV5-6 and TRBJ1-6; the D gene is possibly TRBD1 (5 bases). V was trimmed by 3 bases and J by 9 bases, leaving 13 bases between them. The germline gives CDR1 SGHDT, CDR2 YYEEEE. CDR3 size: 14 residues. The CDR3 reads CASSSTESVSPLHF. The CDR3, as DNA: TGTGCCAGCAGCTCGACAGAATCGGTTTCACCCCTCCACTTT.

The chain couples TRBV4-1 to TRBJ1-5; D remains ambiguous. V lost 2 bases, J lost 0 bases, and 8 bases lay in between. Germline values: CDR1 MGHRA, CDR2 YSYEKL. This CDR3 is built from 15 residues. The CDR3 bases are TGCGCCAGCAGCCAATCGCCAGATAGCAATCAGCCCCAGCATTTT. Its protein is CASSQSPDSNQPQHF.

The rearrangement joins TRBV27 to TRBJ2-5; TRBD1 agrees at 11 bases. TRBJ2-7 explains the end of the DNA better; the J call may be wrong. This CDR3 contains 15 residues. The V gene's germline CDR1 is MNHEY and CDR2 SMNVEV (reference sequence). The CDR3 protein is CASSFVGQGAVEQYF. CDR3 DNA sequence: TGTGCCAGCAGTTTCGTCGGACAGGGGGCAGTCGAGCAGTACTTC.

This clone is a singleton in its sample. This chain joins TRBV13 and TRBJ1-5; weak D call: TRBD1 (5 bases). Germline V CDR1 and CDR2: PRHDT, FYEKMQ (reference sequence). Trimming left V 6 bases short and J 7 bases short, with 16 bases between. The CDR3 sequence is 14 residues long. CDR3 DNA: TGTGCCAGCAGTCTAGGGGCAGGCGTCCAGCCCCAGCATTTT. Residues: CASSLGAGVQPQHF.

The V gene is TRBV5-4, the J gene TRBJ2-7; D call uncertain. CDR3 length equals 14 residues. Germline V lookup: CDR1 SGHNT, CDR2 YYREEE (reference sequence). V lost 2 bases and J lost 2, with 11 bases in between. CDR3 residues: CASSFLLGAYEQYF. CDR3 DNA: TGTGCCAGCAGCTTTCTTCTGGGTGCCTACGAGCAGTACTTC.

Turning to this clone: The sample has other DNA sequences that encode this CDR3 too. This chain links TRBV28 with TRBJ2-7; no reliable D call. V dropped 3 bases and J dropped 2 bases, with 8 bases sitting between them. Germline V lookup: CDR1 MDHEN, CDR2 SYDVKM. There are 13 residues in the CDR3. The CDR3: CASSFLGTYEQYF. CDR3 in DNA: TGTGCCAGCAGTTTTCTGGGAACCTACGAGCAGTACTTC.

V and J are TRBV9 and TRBJ2-3; TRBD2 is a possible D gene (5 bases). CDR3 size: 17 residues. Between the trimmed V and J ends, which lost 2 bases and 0 bases, there was a span of 16 bases. Per the germline V gene, CDR1 is SGDLS and CDR2 is YYNGEE. CDR3 DNA: TGTGCCAGCAGCGTTGGCCCCCGGGAATCTAGCACAGATACGCAGTATTTT. It specifies CASSVGPRESSTDTQYF.

A single count supports this clone. The chain joins TRBV28 to TRBJ2-3; D uncertain. Germline CDR1 reads MDHEN; CDR2 reads SYDVKM. This CDR3 has 18 amino acids. V was cut by 4 bases and J by 2 bases, with 22 bases left in between. The CDR3 loop reads CASSSLYIEVRHTDTQYF. CDR3 DNA: TGTGCCAGCAGTTCTCTCTATATCGAAGTGAGACACACAGATACGCAGTATTTT.